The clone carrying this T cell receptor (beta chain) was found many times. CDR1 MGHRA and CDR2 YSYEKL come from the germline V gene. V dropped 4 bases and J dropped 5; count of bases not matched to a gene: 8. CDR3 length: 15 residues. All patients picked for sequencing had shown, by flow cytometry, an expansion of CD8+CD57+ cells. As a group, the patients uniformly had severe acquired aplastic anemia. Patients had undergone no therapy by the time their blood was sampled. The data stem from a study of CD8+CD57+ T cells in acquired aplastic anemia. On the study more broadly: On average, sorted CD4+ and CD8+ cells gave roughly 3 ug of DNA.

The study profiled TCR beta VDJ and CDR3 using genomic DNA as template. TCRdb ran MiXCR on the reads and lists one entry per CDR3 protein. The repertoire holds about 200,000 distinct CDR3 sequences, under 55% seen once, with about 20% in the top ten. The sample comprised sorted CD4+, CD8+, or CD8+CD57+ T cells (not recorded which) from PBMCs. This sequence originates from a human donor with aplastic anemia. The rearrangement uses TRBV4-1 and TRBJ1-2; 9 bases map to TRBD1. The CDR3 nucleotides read TGCGCCAGCAGCCGAGGGGGACAGGGAGTTTATGGCTACACCTTC. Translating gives CASSRGGQGVYGYTF.